This TCR beta chain came from a study of T cell responses to AZD1222 COVID-19 vaccine. Germline CDR1 is LGHNT and CDR2 is FRNRAP. V lost 5 bases to trimming and J lost 0 bases; unmatched junction nucleotides: 3. The CDR3 loop spans 15 amino acids. In the case of this clone: The antigen is undetermined.

Broader study findings: Sampling that yielded the repertoires occurred only after the peak T cell response. Donors were chiefly white British, with a greater number of females, and clonal diversity was perhaps underestimated. Seropositive AZD1222 recipients at baseline numbered only 5 to 7.

Sequencing used immunoSEQ multiplex PCR; TCRdb keeps in-frame clones, though not all of them. The profile shows 98,000 or so clones, 86% of them singletons. The chain carries TRBV12-5 and TRBJ2-7, with 11 bases fitting TRBD2. The sample in question was peripheral blood, obtained 28 days after the second dose of the MenACWY control vaccine. The clonotype originates from an adult who received the MenACWY meningococcal vaccine as a control. CDR3 DNA: TGTGCTAGTGGTGGGGGACTAGCGGACTCCTACGAGCAGTACTTC. Translation: CASGGGLADSYEQYF.